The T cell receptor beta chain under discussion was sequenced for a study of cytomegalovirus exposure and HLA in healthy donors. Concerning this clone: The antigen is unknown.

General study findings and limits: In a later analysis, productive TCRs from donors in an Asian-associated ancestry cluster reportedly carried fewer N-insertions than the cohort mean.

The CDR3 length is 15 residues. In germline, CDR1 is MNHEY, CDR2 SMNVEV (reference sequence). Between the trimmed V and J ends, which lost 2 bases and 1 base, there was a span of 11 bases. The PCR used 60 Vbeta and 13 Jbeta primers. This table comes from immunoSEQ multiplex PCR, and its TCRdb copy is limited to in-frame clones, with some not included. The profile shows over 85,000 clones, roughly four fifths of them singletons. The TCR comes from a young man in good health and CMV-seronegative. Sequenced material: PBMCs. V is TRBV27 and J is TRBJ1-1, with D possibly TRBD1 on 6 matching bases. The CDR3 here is CASSLTGIGNTEAFF. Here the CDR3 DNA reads TGTGCCAGCAGTTTAACAGGGATCGGGAACACTGAAGCTTTCTTT.